This T cell receptor (beta chain) stems from a study of Ad26.COV2.S vaccination and SARS-CoV-2 variants. V was trimmed by 3 bases and J by 0 bases, leaving 11 bases between them. This CDR3 region has 14 residues. Germline CDR1 GTSNPN, CDR2 SVGIG (reference sequence). TCRdb's copy holds only in-frame clones and misses some; the assay was immunoSEQ multiplex PCR. The data contain roughly 500,000 clones, 87% of them singletons. Treatment indicated: roughly 19 received Ad26.COV2.S at low or high dose, single or two shots; roughly 5 received placebo; per-sample allocation not given. Specimen acquisition occurred on day 63 following the initial vaccine or placebo injection.

The chain uses TRBV30 and TRBJ1-2; D is possibly TRBD1 (5 bases). This clonotype was obtained from a person between 18 and 65 years old who received the Ad26.COV2.S COVID-19 vaccine or a placebo. Sequenced material: peripheral blood, taken in a trial of Ad26.COV2.S vaccine versus placebo. The CDR3 bases are TGTGCCTGGAGCGTCCGACAGACTAACTATGGCTACACCTTC. Protein product: CAWSVRQTNYGYTF.